This T cell receptor beta chain was captured in a study of blood T cell repertoires in COVID-19. Overall study context: Some COVID-19 samples were acute and others convalescent; all came from the United States, Italy and Spain. The analysed material was cDNA or gDNA that came from T cells, B-cell-depleted T cells, or PBMCs.

Participant-given clinical history determined each cohort assignment. What the recovered Cohort 3 donors had was two negative PCRs, clearance, or symptom resolution. TCRdb keeps only in-frame clones here, not all; method: immunoSEQ multiplex PCR. The data contain approximately 260,000 clones, roughly four fifths of them seen just once; the ten biggest clones take up around 3.5%. Looked up from germline, CDR1 is SGHRS and CDR2 is YFSETQ. The CDR3 runs 12 residues. V was clipped by 4 bases and J by 8 bases; unmatched bases: 5. Material: PBMCs or T cells enriched from blood (not recorded which). The receptor was derived from a man in his fifties who had recovered from COVID-19. V gene TRBV5-1 combines with J gene TRBJ1-2, with 7 bases that match TRBD1. The CDR3 region has the DNA TGCGCCAGCAGCCAGACAGGGTACGGCTACACCTTC. Translating it yields CASSQTGYGYTF.